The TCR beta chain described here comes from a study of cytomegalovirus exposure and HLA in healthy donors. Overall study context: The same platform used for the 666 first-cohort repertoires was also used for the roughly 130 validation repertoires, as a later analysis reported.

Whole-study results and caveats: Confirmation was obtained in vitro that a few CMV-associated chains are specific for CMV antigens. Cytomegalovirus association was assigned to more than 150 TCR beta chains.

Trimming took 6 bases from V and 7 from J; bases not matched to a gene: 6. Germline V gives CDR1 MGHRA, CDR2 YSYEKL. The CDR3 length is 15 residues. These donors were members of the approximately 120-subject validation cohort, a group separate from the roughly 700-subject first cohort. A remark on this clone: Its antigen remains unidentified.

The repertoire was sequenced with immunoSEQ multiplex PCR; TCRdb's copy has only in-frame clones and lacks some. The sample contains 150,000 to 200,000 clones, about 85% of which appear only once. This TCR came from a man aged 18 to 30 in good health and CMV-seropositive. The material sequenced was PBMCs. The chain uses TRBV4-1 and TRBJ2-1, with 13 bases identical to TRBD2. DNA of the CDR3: TGCGCCAGCAGTCTACTAGCGGGGGGGCTTAATGAGCAGTTCTTC. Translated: CASSLLAGGLNEQFF.